The 13 T cell receptor beta chains below all came from one sample that was sequenced in a study of OX40 agonist ivuxolimab in advanced cancers. Sequencing was performed with immunoSEQ multiplex PCR; in TCRdb, only in-frame clones are kept and a portion is missing. The sample consists of approximately 89,000 clones, 70% to 90% of them appearing once. Sequenced here: CD4+ or CD8+ T cells sorted from blood, sampled in a trial of the OX40 agonist ivuxolimab. These receptors were taken from an adult with an advanced solid tumor such as melanoma, head and neck, liver or kidney cancer.

V and J are TRBV5-4 and TRBJ2-3; no clear D. The ends were cut back, 2 bases at V and 4 bases at J, with 11 bases in the middle. The CDR3 is 14 amino acids. The germline V gene encodes CDR1 SGHNT and CDR2 YYREEE (reference sequence). CDR3 loop: CASSFGGLADTQYF. CDR3 DNA sequence: TGTGCCAGCAGCTTTGGCGGTTTGGCAGATACGCAGTATTTT.

The rearrangement joins TRBV10-3 to TRBJ2-7, with 10 bases fitting TRBD2. CDR3 size: 14 residues. The V and J ends lost 0 bases and 5 bases, in that order; junction bases with no gene match: 1. The germline gives CDR1 ENHRY, CDR2 SYGVKD. CDR3 loop: CAISESTSGHEQYF. The CDR3 DNA is TGTGCCATCAGTGAGTCGACTAGCGGGCACGAGCAGTACTTC.

The V gene is TRBV5-1, the J gene TRBJ2-3; D unclear. This CDR3 contains 15 residues. From germline, CDR1 is SGHRS and CDR2 YFSETQ. V dropped 1 base and J dropped 2 bases, with 11 bases sitting between them. The CDR3 protein is CASSLNLADTDTQYF. As DNA, the CDR3 is TGCGCCAGCAGCTTGAATCTGGCAGACACAGATACGCAGTATTTT.

This clone showed up just once. V usage is TRBV29-1 and J usage is TRBJ2-7, with 7 bases matching TRBD1. Germline V lookup: CDR1 SQVTM, CDR2 ANQGSEA. The CDR3 totals 13 residues. With V trimmed by 7 bases and J by 2 bases, 8 bases remained unmatched. The CDR3 nucleotides read TGCAGCGCTCAAAGACAGGGAGCCTACGAGCAGTACTTC. This translates into CSAQRQGAYEQYF.

The chain couples TRBV5-4 to TRBJ1-4, with 8 bases fitting TRBD1. Germline V gene sequence: CDR1 SGHNT, CDR2 YYREEE (reference sequence). This CDR3 spans 16 amino acids. The V segment lost 4 bases and the J segment 4 bases; nucleotides outside the gene matches: 9. CDR3 protein: CASSQKQGASNEKLFF. DNA of the CDR3: TGTGCCAGCAGCCAGAAGCAGGGGGCCAGTAATGAAAAACTGTTTTTT.

This chain joins TRBV5-8 and TRBJ2-6; D call uncertain. Trimming cost V 4 bases and J 0 bases, with 11 bases left between them. CDR3 length: 16 amino acids. Germline V lookup: CDR1 SGHTS, CDR2 YDEGEE. CDR3 sequence reads: CASSATRISGANVLTF. The CDR3 coding sequence is TGTGCCAGCAGCGCAACACGAATCTCTGGGGCCAACGTCCTGACTTTC.

This clone was counted between two and nine times. The chain is built from TRBV7-3 and TRBJ2-1; TRBD1 is a possible D gene (6 bases). Germline V gene sequence: CDR1 SGHTA, CDR2 FQGTGA. V was cut by 5 bases and J by 6 bases, with 20 bases left in between. This CDR3 is 16 amino acids long. The CDR3: CASSTGRFEGGNEQFF. In nucleotides, the CDR3 is TGTGCCAGCAGCACAGGGCGGTTCGAAGGCGGCAATGAGCAGTTCTTC.

The CDR3 DNA follows: TGTGCCAGCAGGGACAGCTCTGGAAACACCATATATTTT. It encodes CASRDSSGNTIYF. The V gene is TRBV7-9, the J gene TRBJ1-3, with a tentative D call TRBD1 (6 bases). CDR1 and CDR2 from the germline V gene are SEHNR and FQNEAQ (reference sequence). The CDR3 length is 13 residues. Trimming pared 6 bases from V and 0 bases from J, leaving 6 bases between.

This clone was recorded a few times. The chain combines TRBV6-1 with TRBJ1-6, with 7 bases aligning to TRBD1. Germline V gene sequence: CDR1 MNHNS, CDR2 SASEGT. The CDR3 has 15 residues. Trimming removed 6 bases from V and 7 bases from J; junction bases left unmatched: 9. The CDR3 reads CASREYGTANSPLHF. In DNA form, the CDR3 reads TGTGCCAGCAGAGAATATGGGACAGCAAATTCACCCCTCCACTTT.

The J gene is TRBJ2-2, the V gene TRBV14, with 7 bases identical to TRBD1. CDR3 size: 17 residues. Trimming at V came to 2 bases and at J to 0 bases, leaving 6 bases not matched to a gene. Germline-derived CDR1 and CDR2 are SGHDN and FVKESK. The CDR3 DNA reads as TGTGCCAGCAGCCAATTACTCGGGACAGCGAACACCGGGGAGCTGTTTTTT. Its protein product is CASSQLLGTANTGELFF.

This chain links TRBV19 with TRBJ2-7, with no clear D. Germline-derived CDR1 and CDR2 are LNHDA and SQIVND (reference sequence). The CDR3 loop spans 11 amino acids. Trimming pared 6 bases from V and 0 bases from J, leaving 3 bases between. In nucleotides, the CDR3 is TGTGCCAGTAGGGACTCCTACGAGCAGTACTTC. Translation gives CASRDSYEQYF.

The chain employs TRBV18 and TRBJ1-6, with TRBD1 as a possible D gene (6 bases). CDR3 length: 15 amino acids. Germline CDR1 and CDR2: KGHSH and LQKENI. V was cut by 5 bases and J by 4 bases, with 12 bases left in between. CDR3 in DNA: TGTGCCAGCTCATCGACAGGTAGTTATAATTCACCCCTCCACTTT. Translation: CASSSTGSYNSPLHF.

This chain connects TRBV7-3 to TRBJ2-3; D gene unclear. This CDR3 spans 13 amino acids. From germline, CDR1 is SGHTA and CDR2 FQGTGA. V lost 5 bases and J 5 bases, leaving 11 bases between the germline ends. The CDR3 coding sequence is TGTGCCAGCAGCACTGTGGTTGGAGATACGCAGTATTTT. Translated: CASSTVVGDTQYF.